A selection of T cell receptor beta chains follows, all from one sample in a study of cytomegalovirus exposure and HLA in healthy donors. Assay: immunoSEQ multiplex PCR; the TCRdb copy retains only in-frame clones and omits some. The sample lists some 100,000 clones, roughly 77% occurring once. Material for sequencing was PBMCs. The receptors shown here come from a woman in her forties or fifties in good health and CMV-seropositive. Both conserved end residues are part of each CDR3. D genes are given only for firm matches. Size is omitted from some rows. Given values are once, few, many or a class for expanded clones.

abundance	v_gene	j_gene	len	d_gene	CDR3aa
NA	TRBV27	TRBJ2-7	15	TRBD2	CASSFQTSSSYEQYF
NA	TRBV19	TRBJ1-1	14	NA	CASSIGGGNTEAFF
NA	TRBV14	TRBJ1-1	14	NA	CASSPNRATTEAFF
NA	TRBV11-2	TRBJ1-1	15	NA	CASSHGGYGNTEAFF
few	TRBV5-1	TRBJ1-2	15	TRBD1	CASSPAGQGADVYTF
NA	TRBV27	TRBJ1-2	12	TRBD1	CASRQGAHGYTF
NA	TRBV7-9	TRBJ2-2	15	NA	CASSSRGGYAGELFF
NA	TRBV18	TRBJ2-6	17	NA	CASSPLGTGTGANVLTF
NA	TRBV19	TRBJ2-7	14	NA	CASSPRVVTYEQYF
few	TRBV7-9	TRBJ2-7	13	NA	CASSLSNAYEQYF
few	TRBV9	TRBJ1-3	16	NA	CASSVDTGGTGNTIYF
NA	TRBV7-9	TRBJ1-1	18	NA	CASSYSGVTGGSVTEAFF
NA	TRBV15	TRBJ2-5	12	NA	CATSSPAVAPYF
NA	TRBV15	TRBJ2-7	13	TRBD2	CATSRTSGYEQYF
NA	TRBV6-1	TRBJ1-5	14	TRBD1	CASSGDRADQPQHF
NA	TRBV5-1	TRBJ2-1	13	TRBD1	CASSPTGVNEQFF
NA	TRBV27	TRBJ2-1	15	NA	CATSKIDSAYNEQFF
once	TRBV30	TRBJ1-3	16	NA	CAWFNPRGKAGNTIYF
NA	TRBV29-1	TRBJ1-1	13	TRBD1	CSVRDRLNTEAFF
NA	TRBV27	TRBJ2-1	13	NA	CVSTTDKGGEQFF
few	TRBV7-3	TRBJ1-1	13	NA	CASSSLRDTEAFF
NA	TRBV6-5	TRBJ2-7	15	TRBD1	CASSSFRDRFYEQYF
NA	TRBV6-5	TRBJ2-3	15	TRBD2	CASSYSNGGGDTQYF
NA	TRBV7-6	TRBJ2-1	14	TRBD2	CASSLSGVSHEQFF
few	TRBV19	TRBJ2-1	15	NA	CASTMDTSSYNEQFF
NA	TRBV10-3	TRBJ1-3	12	NA	CATQDIGNTIYF
NA	TRBV5-1	TRBJ2-2	12	NA	CASPTNTGELFF
NA	TRBV18	TRBJ1-4	15	NA	CASSPPMGQNEKLFF
NA	TRBV29-1	TRBJ2-7	15	NA	CSVAGTHQYSYEQYF
NA	TRBV27	TRBJ1-2	16	NA	CASSPYMGGLNYGYTF
few	TRBV6-6	TRBJ2-2	15	TRBD2	CASKLSGSSPGELFF
few	TRBV30	TRBJ1-6	15	NA	CAWRPVTSYNSPLHF
NA	TRBV6-1	TRBJ2-1	15	NA	CASSDGRAGVGEQFF
NA	TRBV11-3	TRBJ1-1	13	NA	CASSSDRNTEAFF
few	TRBV19	TRBJ1-6	15	TRBD1	CASSTGQGARSPLHF
NA	TRBV19	TRBJ2-1	15	TRBD1	CASSPTGYSYNEQFF
NA	TRBV30	TRBJ2-7	13	TRBD2	CAWNGLGNYEQYF
NA	TRBV6-1	TRBJ1-2	15	NA	CASSGWTEEPYGYTF
few	TRBV6-1	TRBJ1-4	12	TRBD1	CAGQGEGEKLFF
few	TRBV7-2	TRBJ1-5	13	NA	CASTTDSNQPQHF
NA	TRBV21-1	TRBJ1-5	16	NA	CASSKEGALSNQPQHF
NA	TRBV9	TRBJ2-5	14	NA	CASSVLAKQETQYF
NA	TRBV5-4	TRBJ2-2	15	NA	CASSLEGVDTGELFF
few	TRBV11-1	TRBJ1-2	14	NA	CASSLGSLDYGYTF
NA	TRBV5-8	TRBJ2-7	15	TRBD1	CASSLGDRGSDEQYF
NA	TRBV5-4	TRBJ2-2	15	TRBD2	CASSLSVAGPGELFF
NA	TRBV4-1	TRBJ2-7	17	NA	CASSQDSRVARSYEQYF
NA	TRBV7-9	TRBJ2-5	17	TRBD2	CSSDSRGLAVTQETQYF
NA	TRBV9	TRBJ2-1	16	TRBD2	CASSPTGLAGGNEQFF
NA	TRBV13	TRBJ2-4	19	NA	CASSLMGWGAGETKNIQYF
few	TRBV18	TRBJ1-2	12	NA	CASSPPDSSYTF
NA	TRBV9	TRBJ2-2	16	TRBD1	CASSVASGQGAGELFF
NA	TRBV10-3	TRBJ1-5	15	NA	CAISESPGGNQPQHF
once	TRBV5-4	TRBJ2-2	15	TRBD2	CASSLGGRGSGELFF
NA	TRBV18	TRBJ2-7	19	TRBD2	CASLGLGQGTSGREGEQYF
NA	TRBV5-1	TRBJ2-3	15	NA	CASSSSPASTDTQYF
NA	TRBV2	TRBJ1-1	13	NA	CASTWGENTEAFF